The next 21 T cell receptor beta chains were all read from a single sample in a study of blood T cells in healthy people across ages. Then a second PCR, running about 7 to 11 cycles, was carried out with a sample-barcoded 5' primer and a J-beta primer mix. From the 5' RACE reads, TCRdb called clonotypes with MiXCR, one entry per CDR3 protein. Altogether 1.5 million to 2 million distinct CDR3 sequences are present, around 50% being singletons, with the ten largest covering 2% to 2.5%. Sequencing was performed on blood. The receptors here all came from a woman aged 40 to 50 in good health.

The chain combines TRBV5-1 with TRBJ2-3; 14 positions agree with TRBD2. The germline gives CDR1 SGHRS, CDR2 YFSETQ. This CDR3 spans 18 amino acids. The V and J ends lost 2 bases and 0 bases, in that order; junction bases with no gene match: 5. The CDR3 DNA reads TGCGCCAGCAGCTTAGGACTAGCGGGGGGAACAAGCACAGATACGCAGTATTTT. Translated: CASSLGLAGGTSTDTQYF.

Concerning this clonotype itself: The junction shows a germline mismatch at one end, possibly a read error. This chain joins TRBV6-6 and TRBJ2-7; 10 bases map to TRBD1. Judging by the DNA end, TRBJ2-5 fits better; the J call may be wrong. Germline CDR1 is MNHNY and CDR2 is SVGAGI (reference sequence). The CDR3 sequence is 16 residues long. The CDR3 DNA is TGTGCCGGCAGTTACCTGGGGACAGGGGTAGGGGAGACCCAGTACTTC. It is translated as CAGSYLGTGVGETQYF.

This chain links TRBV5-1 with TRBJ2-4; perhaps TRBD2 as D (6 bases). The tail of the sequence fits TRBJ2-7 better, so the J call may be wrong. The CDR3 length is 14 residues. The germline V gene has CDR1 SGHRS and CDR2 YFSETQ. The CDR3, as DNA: TGCGCCAGCAGCCGCGACGGGGAGGCCTACGAGCAGTACTTC. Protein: CASSRDGEAYEQYF.

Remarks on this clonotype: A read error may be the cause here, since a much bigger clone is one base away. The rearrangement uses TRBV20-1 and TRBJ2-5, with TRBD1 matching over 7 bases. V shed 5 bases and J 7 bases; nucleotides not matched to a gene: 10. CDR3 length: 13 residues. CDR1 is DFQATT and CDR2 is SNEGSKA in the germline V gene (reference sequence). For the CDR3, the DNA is TGCAGTGCTGGGTCCCGGAGACAGGGGACCCAGTACTTC. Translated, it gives CSAGSRRQGTQYF.

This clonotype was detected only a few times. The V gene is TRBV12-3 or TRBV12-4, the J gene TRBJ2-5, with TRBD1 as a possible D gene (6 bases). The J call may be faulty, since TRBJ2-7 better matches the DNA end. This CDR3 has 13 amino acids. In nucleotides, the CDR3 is TGTGCCAGCAGTCACAGGGTTCCCCACGAGCAGTACTTC. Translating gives CASSHRVPHEQYF.

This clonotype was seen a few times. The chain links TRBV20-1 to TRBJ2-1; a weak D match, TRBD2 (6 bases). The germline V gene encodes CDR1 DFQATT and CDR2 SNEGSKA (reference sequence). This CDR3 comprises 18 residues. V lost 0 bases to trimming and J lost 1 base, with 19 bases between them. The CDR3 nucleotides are TGCAGTGCTAGAGATTTGGGTGCAGCGGGTCGATCCTACAATGAGCAGTTCTTC. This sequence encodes CSARDLGAAGRSYNEQFF.

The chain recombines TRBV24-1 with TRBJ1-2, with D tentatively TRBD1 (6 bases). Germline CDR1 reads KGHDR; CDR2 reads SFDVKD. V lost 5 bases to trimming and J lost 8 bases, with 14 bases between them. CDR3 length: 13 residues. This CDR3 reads CATSGVGTQGYTF. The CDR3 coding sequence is TGTGCCACCAGTGGGGTCGGGACACAAGGCTACACCTTC.

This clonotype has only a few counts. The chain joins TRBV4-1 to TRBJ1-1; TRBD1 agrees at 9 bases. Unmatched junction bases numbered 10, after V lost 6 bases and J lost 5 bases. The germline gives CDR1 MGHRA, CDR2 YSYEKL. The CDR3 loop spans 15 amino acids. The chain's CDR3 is CASSLAGTGRTEAFF. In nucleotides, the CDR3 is TGCGCCAGCAGTCTAGCCGGGACAGGGAGGACTGAAGCTTTCTTT.

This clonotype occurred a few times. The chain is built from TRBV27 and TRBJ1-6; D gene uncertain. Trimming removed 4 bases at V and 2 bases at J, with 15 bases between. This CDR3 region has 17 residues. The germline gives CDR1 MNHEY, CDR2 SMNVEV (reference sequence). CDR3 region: CASSSAGPGPYNSPLHF. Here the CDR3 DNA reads TGTGCCAGCAGTTCCGCGGGCCCCGGGCCCTATAATTCACCCCTCCACTTT.

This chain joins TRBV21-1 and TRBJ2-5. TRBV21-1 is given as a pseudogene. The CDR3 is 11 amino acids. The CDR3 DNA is TGTGCCAGCAGCTCCAGCAGCCCCCAGTACTTC. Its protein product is CASSSSSPQYF.

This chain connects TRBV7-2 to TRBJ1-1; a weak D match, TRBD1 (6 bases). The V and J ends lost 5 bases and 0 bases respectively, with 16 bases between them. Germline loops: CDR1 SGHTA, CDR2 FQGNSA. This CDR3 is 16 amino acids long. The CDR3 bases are TGTGCCAGCAGCCTCAACCCAGGGGTCATGAACACTGAAGCTTTCTTT. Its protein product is CASSLNPGVMNTEAFF.

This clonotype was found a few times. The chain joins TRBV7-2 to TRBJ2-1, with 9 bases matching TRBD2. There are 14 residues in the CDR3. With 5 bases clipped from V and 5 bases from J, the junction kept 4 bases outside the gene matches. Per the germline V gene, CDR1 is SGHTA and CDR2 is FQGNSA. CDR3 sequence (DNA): TGTGCCAGCAGCCCGACTAGCGGCCACAATGAGCAGTTCTTC. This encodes CASSPTSGHNEQFF.

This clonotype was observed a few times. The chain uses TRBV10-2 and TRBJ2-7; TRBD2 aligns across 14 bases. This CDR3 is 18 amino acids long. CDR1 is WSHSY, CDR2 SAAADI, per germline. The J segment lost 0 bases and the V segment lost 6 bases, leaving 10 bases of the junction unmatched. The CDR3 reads CASRDFGLAGGSSYEQYF. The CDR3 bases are TGCGCCAGCAGGGACTTCGGACTAGCGGGGGGTAGCTCCTACGAGCAGTACTTC.

The CDR3 DNA reads TGCGCCAGCAGCCAAGTACCTGGGGTAGATACGCAGTATTTT. Protein sequence: CASSQVPGVDTQYF. This rearrangement joins TRBV4-3 to TRBJ2-3; D call uncertain. Trimming pared 1 base from V and 5 bases from J, leaving 10 bases between. This CDR3 region has 14 residues. Germline-derived CDR1 and CDR2 are LGHNA and YSLEER.

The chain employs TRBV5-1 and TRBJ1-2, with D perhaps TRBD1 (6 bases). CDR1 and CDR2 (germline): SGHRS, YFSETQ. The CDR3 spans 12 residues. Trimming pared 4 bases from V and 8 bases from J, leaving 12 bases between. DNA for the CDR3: TGCGCCAGCAGCGTGGACAGTAGAGGCTACACCTTC. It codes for CASSVDSRGYTF.

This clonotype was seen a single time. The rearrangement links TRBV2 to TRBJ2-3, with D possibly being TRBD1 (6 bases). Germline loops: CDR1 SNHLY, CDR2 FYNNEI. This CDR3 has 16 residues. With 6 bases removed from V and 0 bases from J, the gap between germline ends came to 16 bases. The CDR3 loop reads CASSGTTRWSTDTQYF. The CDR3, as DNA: TGTGCCAGCAGCGGGACAACCCGATGGAGCACAGATACGCAGTATTTT.

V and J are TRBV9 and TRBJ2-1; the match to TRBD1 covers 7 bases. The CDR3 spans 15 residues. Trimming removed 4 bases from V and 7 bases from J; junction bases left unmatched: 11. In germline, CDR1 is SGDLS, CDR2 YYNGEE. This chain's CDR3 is CASSTMGQWGNEQFF. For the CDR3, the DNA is TGTGCCAGCAGCACGATGGGACAGTGGGGTAATGAGCAGTTCTTC.

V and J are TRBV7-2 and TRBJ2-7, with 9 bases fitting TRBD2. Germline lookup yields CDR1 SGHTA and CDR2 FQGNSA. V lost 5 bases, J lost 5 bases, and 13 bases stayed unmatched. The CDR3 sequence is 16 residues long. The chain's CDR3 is CASSPRLGGGAHEQYF. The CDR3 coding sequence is TGTGCCAGCAGCCCACGGTTAGGCGGGGGGGCCCACGAGCAGTACTTC.

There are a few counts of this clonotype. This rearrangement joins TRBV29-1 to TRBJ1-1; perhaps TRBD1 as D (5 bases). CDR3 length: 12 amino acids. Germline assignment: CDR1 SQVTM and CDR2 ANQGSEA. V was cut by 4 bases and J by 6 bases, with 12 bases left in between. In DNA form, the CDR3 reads TGCAGCGTTGTGGGTAGGGGTTCTGAAGCTTTCTTT. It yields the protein CSVVGRGSEAFF.

This chain's CDR3 is CASSPIGERDEQYF. The CDR3 bases are TGCGCCAGCAGCCCCATCGGGGAAAGGGATGAACAGTACTTC. The V gene is TRBV4-3, the J gene TRBJ2-5; D possibly corresponds to TRBD2 (5 bases). This CDR3 region has 14 residues. V lost 4 bases and J lost 11, with 20 bases in between. CDR1 LGHNA and CDR2 YSLEER come from the germline V gene.

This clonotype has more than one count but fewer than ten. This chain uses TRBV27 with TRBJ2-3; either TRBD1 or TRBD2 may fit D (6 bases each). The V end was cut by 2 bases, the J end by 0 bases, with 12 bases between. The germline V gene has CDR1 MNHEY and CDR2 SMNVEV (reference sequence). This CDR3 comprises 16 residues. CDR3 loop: CASSLPGALSTDTQYF. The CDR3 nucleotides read TGTGCCAGCAGTTTACCGGGGGCTCTTAGCACAGATACGCAGTATTTT.